This TCR beta chain is drawn from a study of molecular identifiers for immune sequencing clone quantification. Germline V gene lookup returns CDR1 SEHNR and CDR2 FQNEAQ (reference sequence). The CDR3 totals 17 residues. Losses at the gene ends were 2 bases for V and 2 bases for J; bases not matched to a gene: 6. Libraries of naive CD8 cells were prepared from around 20,000 to 990,000 sorted cells using 10%, 30% or 50% RNA. Bulk TCR libraries used previously described methods and listed TCR primers. In TCRdb, the PCR reads were re-called with MiXCR into one record per CDR3 protein. The sample shows 460,000 or so distinct CDR3 sequences, 20% to 25% of them seen only once. Study-level findings and limits: Clonotypes surpassing 20 RNA copies contained over 97% of effector molecules, versus under 1% in naive cells. In a background of around 970,000 naive cells, spiked Jurkat TCR RNA from one cell was reportedly detectable.

This clonotype was found a few times. What it binds is unknown. This chain connects TRBV7-9 to TRBJ2-7; 13 bases match TRBD2. The clonotype comes from a human donor in good health. Some libraries in this study had Jurkat cell RNA spiked in. The specimen was naive CD8+ T cells from blood, with Jurkat cell RNA spiked in. Subset here: FACS-sorted CD8+CD4-CCR7+CD45RA+ naive T cells. CDR3 DNA: TGTGCCAGCAGCTTACCCTTAGGACTAGCGGGGGCCTACGAGCAGTACTTC. This gives the protein CASSLPLGLAGAYEQYF.